Listed below are T cell receptor beta chains from one sample, sequenced in a study of CD8 T cells in ankylosing spondylitis. Via MiXCR, TCRdb re-called the 5' RACE reads, giving one row per CDR3 protein. The sample lists 390,000 or so distinct CDR3 sequences, approximately 20% occurring once. The sample was blood, either unsorted or a sorted T cell fraction (not recorded which). All receptors come from a male donor with ankylosing spondylitis. Each CDR3 is given with its conserved first and last residue. Each record gives: J gene, V gene, clone size, D gene, CDR3 DNA, CDR3 protein. D genes are given only for firm matches. Clone size appears in some rows only: once, few, many, or a class for an expanded clone.

TRBJ2-7	TRBV9	-	TRBD2	TGTGCCAGCAGCGCAGGTAGCGGGGGCTACGAGCAGTACTTC	CASSAGSGGYEQYF
TRBJ2-2	TRBV30	-	TRBD2	TGTGCCTGGAGTCGGGGGGCGAACACCGGGGAGCTGTTTTTT	CAWSRGANTGELFF
TRBJ2-3	TRBV29-1	many	-	TGCAGCGTTGGTTCTGGCGCAGATACGCAGTATTTT	CSVGSGADTQYF
TRBJ2-1	TRBV6-2/TRBV6-3	-	-	TGTGCCAGCAGAACCCGACACGGCTACAATGAGCAGTTCTTC	CASRTRHGYNEQFF
TRBJ1-1	TRBV15	few	-	TGTGCCGCCGGAGGGGGGTACACTGAAGCTTTCTTT	CAAGGGYTEAFF
TRBJ2-7	TRBV30	-	-	TGTGCCTGGAGCCGCTCGCGCAACGAGCAGTACTTC	CAWSRSRNEQYF
TRBJ2-7	TRBV27	-	-	TGTGCCAGCAAAAGATCAGGGGTTTCCGAGCAGTACTTC	CASKRSGVSEQYF
TRBJ2-3	TRBV24-1	once	-	TGTGCCACCAGTGATGGCGTGCTCGGCACAGATACGCAGTATTTT	CATSDGVLGTDTQYF
TRBJ2-6	TRBV28	-	-	TGTGCCAGCAGTTTAAGGGGTTTCTCTGGGGCCAACGTCCTGACTTTC	CASSLRGFSGANVLTF
TRBJ2-5	TRBV5-5	once	-	TGTGCCAGCAGCACGGGACTGAGGTACCAAGAGACCCAGTACTTC	CASSTGLRYQETQYF
TRBJ2-1	TRBV6-5	-	-	TGTGCCAGCAGTTTACAGGCCCCGTCTGAGCAGTTCTTC	CASSLQAPSEQFF
TRBJ2-3	TRBV29-1	few	TRBD2	TGCAGCGTTGAATCCGTAGCGGGAGGCACGCAGTATTTT	CSVESVAGGTQYF
TRBJ2-7	TRBV7-9	few	TRBD2	TGTGCCAGCAGCTCTCTAGCGGGAGGGCCCTGGGAGCAGTACTTC	CASSSLAGGPWEQYF
TRBJ2-2	TRBV10-3	-	-	TGTGCCAACTCCGCGTCAGGGTCGAACACCGGGGAGCTGTTTTTT	CANSASGSNTGELFF
TRBJ1-2	TRBV28	few	TRBD1	TGTGCCAGCAGTCAAGGGGGGACAGGCTTCTTTAACTATGGCTACACCTTC	CASSQGGTGFFNYGYTF